A single sample is the source of the 18 T cell receptor beta chains below, sequenced in a study of cytomegalovirus exposure and HLA in healthy donors. The PCR used 60 Vbeta and 13 Jbeta primers. Sequenced by immunoSEQ multiplex PCR; TCRdb stores in-frame clones only, minus some. The specimen's table records about 46,000 clones. Material: PBMCs. These receptors all stem from a woman in her 40s in good health and CMV-seronegative.

The chain carries TRBV6-6 and TRBJ2-3; TRBD2 might be the D (6 bases). This CDR3 region has 15 residues. Between the trimmed V and J ends, which lost 4 bases and 5 bases, there was a span of 16 bases. From germline, CDR1 is MNHNY and CDR2 SVGAGI (reference sequence). This CDR3 reads CASSLEGRWRDTQYF. CDR3 sequence (DNA): TGTGCCAGCAGTTTGGAGGGTCGGTGGAGAGATACGCAGTATTTT.

The CDR3 is CASSDGTSGTSRQYF. The CDR3 DNA follows: TGTGCCAGCTCAGATGGGACTAGCGGGACTTCGAGGCAGTACTTC. V and J are TRBV18 and TRBJ2-7; 13 positions agree with TRBD2. Germline V gene data show CDR1 as KGHSH and CDR2 as LQKENI. V lost 5 bases, J lost 9 bases, and 10 bases stayed unmatched. The CDR3 contains 15 residues.

The V and J genes are TRBV4-1 and TRBJ2-1, with a possible D match to TRBD1 (5 bases). From germline, CDR1 is MGHRA and CDR2 YSYEKL. V dropped 4 bases and J dropped 4 bases, with 8 bases sitting between them. This CDR3 region has 13 residues. CDR3 DNA sequence: TGCGCCAGCAGCCTCGACAGTTACAATGAGCAGTTCTTC. This sequence encodes CASSLDSYNEQFF.

V gene TRBV29-1 combines with J gene TRBJ2-5, with 8 bases that match TRBD2. CDR1 and CDR2 (germline): SQVTM, ANQGSEA. The J segment lost 7 bases and the V segment lost 6 bases, leaving 7 bases of the junction unmatched. This CDR3 region has 12 residues. The CDR3 DNA is TGCAGCGTCGGGGGGGGGCGCGGGACCCAGTACTTC. This sequence encodes CSVGGGRGTQYF.

The chain is built from TRBV28 and TRBJ1-5, with unresolved D. This CDR3 is built from 17 residues. The ends were cut back, 2 bases at V and 5 bases at J, with 19 bases in the middle. Germline V CDR1 and CDR2: MDHEN, SYDVKM. CDR3 bases: TGTGCCAGCAGTTTAGCGCGGGCCCTACGGGAGGATCAGCCCCAGCATTTT. This gives the protein CASSLARALREDQPQHF.

V gene TRBV5-4 combines with J gene TRBJ2-5, with D possibly being TRBD2 (5 bases). From germline, CDR1 is SGHNT and CDR2 YYREEE (reference sequence). Trimming removed 0 bases from V and 0 bases from J, with 9 bases in between. The CDR3 extends over 15 amino acids. The CDR3 spells CASSLGASYQETQYF. The CDR3 DNA follows: TGTGCCAGCAGCTTGGGGGCTAGCTACCAAGAGACCCAGTACTTC. Together with reference TRBV5-4 and TRBJ2-5, the CDR3 gives the full variable domain: ETGVTQSPTHLIKTRGQQVTLRCSSQSGHNTVSWYQQALGQGPQFIFQYYREEENGRGNFPPRFSGLQFPNYSSELNVNALELDDSALYLCASSLGASYQETQYFGPGTRLLVL.

This chain joins TRBV6-1 and TRBJ2-5; D is perhaps TRBD1 (6 bases). V was pared by 4 bases and J by 9 bases, with 24 bases between. The CDR3 sequence is 16 residues long. Germline CDR1 and CDR2: MNHNS and SASEGT. The CDR3 DNA is TGTGCCAGCAGTGTGTCCAGGGGCCGAGGCACGAGTCCCCAGTACTTC. As protein: CASSVSRGRGTSPQYF.

J is TRBJ2-1 and V is TRBV29-1; 13 bases are a match to TRBD2. The V and J ends lost 7 bases and 9 bases, in that order; junction bases with no gene match: 12. CDR3 length equals 15 residues. Germline V lookup: CDR1 SQVTM, CDR2 ANQGSEA. The CDR3 is CSAVGWTSGSIEQFF. In DNA form, the CDR3 reads TGCAGCGCAGTAGGGTGGACTAGCGGGAGCATTGAGCAGTTCTTC.

The chain employs TRBV7-2 and TRBJ2-3, with TRBD1 as a possible D gene (7 bases). The germline V gene has CDR1 SGHTA and CDR2 FQGNSA. The CDR3 is 16 amino acids. Between the trimmed V and J ends, which lost 2 bases and 6 bases, there was a span of 18 bases. CDR3 coding DNA: TGTGCCAGCAGCTTAAGGGGGCGGGATCCGGCGGATACGCAGTATTTT. This sequence encodes CASSLRGRDPADTQYF.

V usage is TRBV9 and J usage is TRBJ1-1; 8 bases are shared with TRBD1. Trimming at V came to 0 bases and at J to 7 bases, leaving 11 bases not matched to a gene. In germline, CDR1 is SGDLS, CDR2 YYNGEE. This CDR3 comprises 16 residues. The CDR3 DNA sequence: TGTGCCAGCAGCGTAGCCCCGACAGGGGATTTCGGTGAAGCTTTCTTT. Translated, it gives CASSVAPTGDFGEAFF.

This chain joins TRBV5-4 and TRBJ2-2; 10 nucleotides align to TRBD1. The CDR3 length is 18 residues. Germline lookup yields CDR1 SGHNT and CDR2 YYREEE (reference sequence). J gave up 5 bases and V 5 bases, and 15 bases lay outside the gene matches. Here the CDR3 reads CASRKAGWTGGRTGELFF. CDR3 nucleotide sequence: TGTGCCAGCAGGAAGGCCGGGTGGACAGGGGGTCGGACCGGGGAGCTGTTTTTT.

The V and J genes are TRBV27 and TRBJ2-7; a weak D match, TRBD2 (5 bases). CDR3 size: 14 residues. Trimming stripped 2 bases from V and 2 bases from J, with 10 bases between. CDR1 MNHEY and CDR2 SMNVEV come from the germline V gene (reference sequence). As DNA, the CDR3 is TGTGCCAGCAGTTTAAGAAGTAGCGCCTACGAGCAGTACTTC. Amino acids: CASSLRSSAYEQYF.

J is TRBJ2-1 and V is TRBV28; D is possibly TRBD2 (5 bases). The germline CDR1 and CDR2 sequences are MDHEN and SYDVKM. There are 14 residues in the CDR3. The V and J ends lost 4 bases and 8 bases respectively, with 15 bases between them. CDR3 loop: CASSSPPSGDEQFF. DNA for the CDR3: TGTGCCAGCAGTTCACCCCCCTCCGGGGATGAGCAGTTCTTC. The whole variable domain, remainder taken from reference TRBV28 and TRBJ2-1, is DVKVTQSSRYLVKRTGEKVFLECVQDMDHENMFWYRQDPGLGLRLIYFSYDVKMKEKGDIPEGYSVSREKKERFSLILESASTNQTSMYLCASSSPPSGDEQFFGPGTRLTVL.

The V call is TRBV28, the J call TRBJ1-1; 7 positions agree with TRBD1. This CDR3 comprises 13 residues. Germline V gene data show CDR1 as MDHEN and CDR2 as SYDVKM. The V and J ends lost 10 bases and 10 bases, in that order; junction bases with no gene match: 15. The CDR3 DNA reads TGTGCCATCAGAGAAACAGGGGCGAGGGGAGCTTTCTTT. Translation gives CAIRETGARGAFF.

The chain has TRBV9 and TRBJ2-7; possible D gene TRBD1, 5 bases. The CDR3 has 14 amino acids. Germline V gene data show CDR1 as SGDLS and CDR2 as YYNGEE. Deletions cut 0 bases from V and 5 bases from J, with 12 bases between. CDR3 region: CASSVASRVHEQYF. The CDR3 DNA reads TGTGCCAGCAGCGTAGCATCCAGGGTCCACGAGCAGTACTTC. The whole variable domain, remainder taken from reference TRBV9 and TRBJ2-7, is DSGVTQTPKHLITATGQRVTLRCSPRSGDLSVYWYQQSLDQGLQFLIQYYNGEERAKGNILERFSAQQFPDLHSELNLSSLELGDSALYFCASSVASRVHEQYFGPGTRLTVT.

V usage is TRBV18 and J usage is TRBJ2-7, with 10 bases fitting TRBD1. The CDR3 consists of 18 residues. V dropped 2 bases and J dropped 2; count of bases not matched to a gene: 12. Germline V gene lookup returns CDR1 KGHSH and CDR2 LQKENI. CDR3 coding DNA: TGTGCCAGCTCACCATTTCCACCGGGACAGGGGAGCGCCTACGAGCAGTACTTC. It specifies CASSPFPPGQGSAYEQYF.

The rearrangement links TRBV5-1 to TRBJ2-2; 9 bases map to TRBD2. After removal of 4 bases from V and 5 bases from J, the junction contained 9 bases not matched to a gene. Looked up from germline, CDR1 is SGHRS and CDR2 is YFSETQ. The CDR3 covers 16 residues. The CDR3 DNA is TGCGCCAGCAGCCAGGAAGCGGGAGGATTTACCGGGGAGCTGTTTTTT. Its translation is CASSQEAGGFTGELFF.

Frequency places this clone as medium-sized (0.01 to 0.1%). The gene calls are TRBV7-2 and TRBJ1-5; a possible D gene is TRBD1 (6 bases). This CDR3 contains 17 residues. V lost 0 bases and J lost 3, with 15 bases in between. CDR1 and CDR2 from the germline V gene are SGHTA and FQGNSA. This CDR3 is CASSLAVGQGSNQPQHF. The CDR3 coding sequence is TGTGCCAGCAGCTTAGCAGTAGGGCAGGGGTCCAATCAGCCCCAGCATTTT.